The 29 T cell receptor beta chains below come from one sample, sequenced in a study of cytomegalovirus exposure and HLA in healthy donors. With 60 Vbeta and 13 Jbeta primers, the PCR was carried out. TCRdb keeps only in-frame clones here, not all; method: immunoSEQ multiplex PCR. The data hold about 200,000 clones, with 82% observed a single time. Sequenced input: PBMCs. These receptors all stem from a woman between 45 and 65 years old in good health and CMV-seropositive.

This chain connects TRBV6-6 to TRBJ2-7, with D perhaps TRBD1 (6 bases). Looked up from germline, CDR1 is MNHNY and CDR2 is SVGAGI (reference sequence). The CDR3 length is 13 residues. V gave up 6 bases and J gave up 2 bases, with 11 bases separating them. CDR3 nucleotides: TGTGCCAGCAGCTCGGACAGAGCCTACGAGCAGTACTTC. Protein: CASSSDRAYEQYF.

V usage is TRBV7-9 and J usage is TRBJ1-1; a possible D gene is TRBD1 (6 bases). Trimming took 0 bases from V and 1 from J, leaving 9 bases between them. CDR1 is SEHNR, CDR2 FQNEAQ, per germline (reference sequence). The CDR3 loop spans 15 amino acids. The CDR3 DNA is TGTGCCAGCAGCTTAGCGCAGGGGCCGAACACTGAAGCTTTCTTT. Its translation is CASSLAQGPNTEAFF.

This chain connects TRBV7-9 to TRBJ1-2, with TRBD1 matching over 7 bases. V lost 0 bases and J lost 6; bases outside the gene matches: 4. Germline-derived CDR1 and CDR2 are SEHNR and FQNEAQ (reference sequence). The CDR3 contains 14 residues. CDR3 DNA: TGTGCCAGCAGCTTAGCGGTGACAGGGAATGGCTACACCTTC. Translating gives CASSLAVTGNGYTF.

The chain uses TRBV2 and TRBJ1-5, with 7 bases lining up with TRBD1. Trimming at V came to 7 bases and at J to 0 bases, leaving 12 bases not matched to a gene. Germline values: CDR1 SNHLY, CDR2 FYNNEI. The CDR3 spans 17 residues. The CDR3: CASTQGQGPYSNQPQHF. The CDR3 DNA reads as TGTGCCAGCACACAGGGGCAGGGCCCATATAGCAATCAGCCCCAGCATTTT.

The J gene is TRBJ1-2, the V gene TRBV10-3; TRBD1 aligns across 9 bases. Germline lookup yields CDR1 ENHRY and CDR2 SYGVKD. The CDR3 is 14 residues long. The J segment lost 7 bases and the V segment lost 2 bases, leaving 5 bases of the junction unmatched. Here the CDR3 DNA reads TGTGCCATCAGTGAGCTCCCGACAGGGGGTGGCTACACCTTC. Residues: CAISELPTGGGYTF.

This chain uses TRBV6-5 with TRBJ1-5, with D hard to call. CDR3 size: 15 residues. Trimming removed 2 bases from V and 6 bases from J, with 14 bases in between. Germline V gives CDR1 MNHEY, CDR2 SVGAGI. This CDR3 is CASSYDGGVGQPQHF. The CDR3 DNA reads TGTGCCAGCAGTTACGACGGCGGGGTTGGTCAGCCCCAGCATTTT.

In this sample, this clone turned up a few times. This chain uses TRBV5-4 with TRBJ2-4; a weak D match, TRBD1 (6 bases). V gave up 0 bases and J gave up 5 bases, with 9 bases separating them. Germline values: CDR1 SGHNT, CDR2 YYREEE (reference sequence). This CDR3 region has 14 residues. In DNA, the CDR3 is TGTGCCAGCAGCTTGGGAGGGGGAGAAAACATTCAGTACTTC. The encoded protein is CASSLGGGENIQYF.

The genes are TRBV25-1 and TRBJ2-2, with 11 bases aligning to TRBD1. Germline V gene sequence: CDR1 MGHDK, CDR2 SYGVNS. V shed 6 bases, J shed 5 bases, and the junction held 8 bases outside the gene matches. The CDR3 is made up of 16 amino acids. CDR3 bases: TGTGCCAGCAGGCTCACCGGGACAGGGGGTACCGGGGAGCTGTTTTTT. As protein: CASRLTGTGGTGELFF.

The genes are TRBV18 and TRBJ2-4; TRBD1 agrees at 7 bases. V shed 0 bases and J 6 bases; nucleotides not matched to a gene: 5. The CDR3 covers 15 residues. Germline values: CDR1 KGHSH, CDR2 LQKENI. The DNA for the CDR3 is TGTGCCAGCTCACCACCCGAGTCAGGGGGAAACATTCAGTACTTC. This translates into CASSPPESGGNIQYF. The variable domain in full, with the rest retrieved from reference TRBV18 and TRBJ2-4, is NAGVMQNPRHLVRRRGQEARLRCSPMKGHSHVYWYRQLPEEGLKFMVYLQKENIIDESGMPKERFSAEFPKEGPSILRIQQVVRGDSAAYFCASSPPESGGNIQYFGAGTRLSVL.

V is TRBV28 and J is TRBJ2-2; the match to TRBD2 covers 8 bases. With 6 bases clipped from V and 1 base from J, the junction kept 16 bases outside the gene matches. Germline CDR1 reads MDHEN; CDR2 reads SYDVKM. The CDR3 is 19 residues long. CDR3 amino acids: CASRVAGMILIKNTGELFF. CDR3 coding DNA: TGTGCCAGCAGGGTAGCGGGGATGATATTGATTAAGAACACCGGGGAGCTGTTTTTT.

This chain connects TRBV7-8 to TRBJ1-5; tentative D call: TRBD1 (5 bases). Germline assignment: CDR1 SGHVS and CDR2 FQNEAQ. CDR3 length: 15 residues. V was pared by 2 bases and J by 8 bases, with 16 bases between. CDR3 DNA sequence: TGTGCCAGCAGCTTAAGGTCAGGGCCTCAGAAGCCCCAGCATTTT. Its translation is CASSLRSGPQKPQHF.

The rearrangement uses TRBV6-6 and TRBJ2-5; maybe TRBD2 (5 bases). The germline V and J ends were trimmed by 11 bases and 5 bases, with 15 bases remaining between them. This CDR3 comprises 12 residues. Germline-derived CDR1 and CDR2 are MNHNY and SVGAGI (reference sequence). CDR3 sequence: CAAGGTGETQYF. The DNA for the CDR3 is TGTGCCGCGGGCGGTACGGGGGAGACCCAGTACTTC.

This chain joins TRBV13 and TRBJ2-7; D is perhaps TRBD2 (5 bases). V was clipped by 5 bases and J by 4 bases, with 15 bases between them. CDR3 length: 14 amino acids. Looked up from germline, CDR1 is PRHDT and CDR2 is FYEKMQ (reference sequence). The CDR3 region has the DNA TGTGCCAGCAGCGCAACCGGGGAGCGGTACGAGCAGTACTTC. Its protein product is CASSATGERYEQYF.

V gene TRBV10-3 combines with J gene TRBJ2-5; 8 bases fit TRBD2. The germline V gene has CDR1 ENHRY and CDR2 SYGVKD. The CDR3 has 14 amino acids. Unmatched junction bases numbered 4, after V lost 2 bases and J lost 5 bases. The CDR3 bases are TGTGCCATCAGTGAGCGGGGGGGCCGGGAGACCCAGTACTTC. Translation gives CAISERGGRETQYF.

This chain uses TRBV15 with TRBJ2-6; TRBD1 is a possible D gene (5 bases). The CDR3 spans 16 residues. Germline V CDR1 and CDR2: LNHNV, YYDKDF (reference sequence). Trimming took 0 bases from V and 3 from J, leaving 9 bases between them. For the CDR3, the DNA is TGTGCCACCAGCAGAGATAGGGGTTTTGGGGCCAACGTCCTGACTTTC. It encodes CATSRDRGFGANVLTF.

The CDR3 DNA is TGCGCCAGCAGCTTCACCGGGACAGGGGGCGGCGAGCAGTACTTC. Its protein product is CASSFTGTGGGEQYF. The gene calls are TRBV5-1 and TRBJ2-7; TRBD1 matches at 12 bases. The CDR3 has 15 residues. Germline V gene data show CDR1 as SGHRS and CDR2 as YFSETQ. The ends lost 2 bases at V and 6 bases at J; junction bases unmatched: 6.

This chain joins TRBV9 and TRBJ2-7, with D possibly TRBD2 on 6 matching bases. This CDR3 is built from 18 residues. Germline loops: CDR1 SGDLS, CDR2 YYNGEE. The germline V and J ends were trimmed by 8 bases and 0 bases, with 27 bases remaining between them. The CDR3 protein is CARAAYIIPGESSYEQYF. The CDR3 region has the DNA TGTGCCAGAGCAGCGTACATTATTCCGGGGGAGAGCTCCTACGAGCAGTACTTC.

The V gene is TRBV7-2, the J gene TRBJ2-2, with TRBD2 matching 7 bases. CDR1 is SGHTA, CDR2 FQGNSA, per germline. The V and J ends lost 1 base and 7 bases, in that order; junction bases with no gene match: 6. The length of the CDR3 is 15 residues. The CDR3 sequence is CASSLEGLGVGELFF. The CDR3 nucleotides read TGTGCCAGCAGCTTAGAAGGACTAGGCGTCGGGGAGCTGTTTTTT.

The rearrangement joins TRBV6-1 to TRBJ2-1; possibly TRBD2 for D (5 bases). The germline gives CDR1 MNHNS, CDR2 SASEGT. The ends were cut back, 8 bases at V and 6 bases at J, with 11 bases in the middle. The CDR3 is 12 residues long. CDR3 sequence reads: CASAGNSNEQFF. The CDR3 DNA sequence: TGTGCCAGCGCCGGGAACTCCAATGAGCAGTTCTTC.

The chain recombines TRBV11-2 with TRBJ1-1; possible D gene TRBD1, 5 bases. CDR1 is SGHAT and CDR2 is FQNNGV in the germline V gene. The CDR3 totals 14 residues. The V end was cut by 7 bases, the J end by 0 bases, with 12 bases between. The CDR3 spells CASTPQAMNTEAFF. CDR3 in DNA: TGTGCCAGCACTCCACAGGCCATGAACACTGAAGCTTTCTTT.

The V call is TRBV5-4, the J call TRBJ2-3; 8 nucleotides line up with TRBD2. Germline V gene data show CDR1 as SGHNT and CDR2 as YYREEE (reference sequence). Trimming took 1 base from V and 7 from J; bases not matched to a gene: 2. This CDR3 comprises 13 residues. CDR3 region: CASSLPGGNTQYF. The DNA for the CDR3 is TGTGCCAGCAGCTTGCCGGGGGGGAATACGCAGTATTTT.

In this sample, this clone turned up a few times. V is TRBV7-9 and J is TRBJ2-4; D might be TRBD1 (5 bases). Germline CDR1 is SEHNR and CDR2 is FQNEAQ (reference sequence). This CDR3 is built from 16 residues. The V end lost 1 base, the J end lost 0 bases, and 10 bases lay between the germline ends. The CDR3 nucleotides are TGTGCCAGCAGCTTAGGCTCAGGGCTAGCCAAAAACATTCAGTACTTC. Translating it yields CASSLGSGLAKNIQYF.

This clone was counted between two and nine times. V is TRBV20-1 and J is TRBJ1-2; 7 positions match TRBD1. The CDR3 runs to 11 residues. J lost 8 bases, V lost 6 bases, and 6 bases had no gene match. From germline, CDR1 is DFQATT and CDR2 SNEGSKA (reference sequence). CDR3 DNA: TGCAGTGCGCGGGACAGCCTGGGCTACACCTTC. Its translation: CSARDSLGYTF.

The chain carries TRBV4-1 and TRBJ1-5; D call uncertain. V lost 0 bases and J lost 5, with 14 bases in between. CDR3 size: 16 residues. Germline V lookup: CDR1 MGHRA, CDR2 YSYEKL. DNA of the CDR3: TGCGCCAGCAGCCAAGATGGTACAGAGATCTATCAGCCCCAGCATTTT. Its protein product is CASSQDGTEIYQPQHF.

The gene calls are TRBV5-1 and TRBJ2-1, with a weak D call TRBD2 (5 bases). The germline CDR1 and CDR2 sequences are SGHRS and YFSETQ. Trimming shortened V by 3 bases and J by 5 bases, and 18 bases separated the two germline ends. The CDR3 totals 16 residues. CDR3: CASSSRPGLDHNEQFF. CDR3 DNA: TGCGCCAGCAGCTCCAGGCCCGGACTTGATCACAATGAGCAGTTCTTC. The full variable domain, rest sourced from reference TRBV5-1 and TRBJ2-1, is KAGVTQTPRYLIKTRGQQVTLSCSPISGHRSVSWYQQTPGQGLQFLFEYFSETQRNKGNFPGRFSGRQFSNSRSEMNVSTLELGDSALYLCASSSRPGLDHNEQFFGPGTRLTVL.

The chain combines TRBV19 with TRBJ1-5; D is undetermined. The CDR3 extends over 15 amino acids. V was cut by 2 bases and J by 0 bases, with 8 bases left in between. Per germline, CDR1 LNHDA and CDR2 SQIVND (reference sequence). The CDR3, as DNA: TGTGCCAGTAGTATAATACGGGTTAGCAATCAGCCCCAGCATTTT. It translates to CASSIIRVSNQPQHF.

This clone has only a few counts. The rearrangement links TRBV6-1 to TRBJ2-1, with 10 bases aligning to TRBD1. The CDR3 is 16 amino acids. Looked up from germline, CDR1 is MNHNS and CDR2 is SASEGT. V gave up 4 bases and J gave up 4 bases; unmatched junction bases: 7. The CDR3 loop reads CASSGQGAFNYNEQFF. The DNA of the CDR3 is TGTGCCAGCAGTGGACAGGGGGCGTTTAATTACAATGAGCAGTTCTTC.

The CDR3 is CASTSPQGGANVLTF. The CDR3 nucleotides read TGTGCCAGCACTAGCCCCCAAGGTGGGGCCAACGTCCTGACTTTC. V usage is TRBV28 and J usage is TRBJ2-6, with D tentatively TRBD2 (5 bases). CDR3 size: 15 residues. From germline, CDR1 is MDHEN and CDR2 SYDVKM. V dropped 7 bases and J dropped 3 bases, with 13 bases sitting between them. Filled out from reference TRBV28 and TRBJ2-6, the complete variable domain reads DVKVTQSSRYLVKRTGEKVFLECVQDMDHENMFWYRQDPGLGLRLIYFSYDVKMKEKGDIPEGYSVSREKKERFSLILESASTNQTSMYLCASTSPQGGANVLTFGAGSRLTVL.

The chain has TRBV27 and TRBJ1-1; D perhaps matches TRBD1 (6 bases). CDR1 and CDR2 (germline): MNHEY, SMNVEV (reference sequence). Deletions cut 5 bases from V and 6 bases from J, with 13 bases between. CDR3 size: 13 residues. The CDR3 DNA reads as TGTGCCAGCAGTCCTTCGGACAGACCTGAAGCTTTCTTT. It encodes CASSPSDRPEAFF.